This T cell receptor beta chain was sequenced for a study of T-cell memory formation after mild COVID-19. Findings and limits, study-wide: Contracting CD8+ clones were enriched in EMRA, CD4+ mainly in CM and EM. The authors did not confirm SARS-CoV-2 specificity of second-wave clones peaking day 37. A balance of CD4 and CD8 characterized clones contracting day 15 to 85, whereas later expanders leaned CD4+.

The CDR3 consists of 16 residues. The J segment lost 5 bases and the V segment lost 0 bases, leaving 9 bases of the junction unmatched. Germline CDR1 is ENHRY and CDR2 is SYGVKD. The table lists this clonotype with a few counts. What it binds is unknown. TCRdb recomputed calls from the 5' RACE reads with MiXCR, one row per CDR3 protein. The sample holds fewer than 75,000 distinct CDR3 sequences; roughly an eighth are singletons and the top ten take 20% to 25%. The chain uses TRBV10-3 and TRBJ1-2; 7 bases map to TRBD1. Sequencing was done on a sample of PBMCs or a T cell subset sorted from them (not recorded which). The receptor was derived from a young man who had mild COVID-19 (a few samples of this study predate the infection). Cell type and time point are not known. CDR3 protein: CAISESPAATGYGYTF. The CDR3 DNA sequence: TGTGCCATCAGTGAGTCGCCGGCCGCGACAGGGTATGGCTACACCTTC.